Included here is one T cell receptor (beta chain) sequence, with context. Germline assignment: CDR1 ENHRY and CDR2 SYGVKD. The V segment lost 4 bases and the J segment 5 bases; nucleotides outside the gene matches: 5. The CDR3 has 14 residues. This sample was taken from a study of T cells in Graves' hyperthyroidism and ophthalmopathy. Amplification targeted TCR beta CDR3 regions from RNA transcripts. The HTBI primer set served for first-round RT-PCR of the TCR CDR3. TCRdb passed the multiplex PCR reads through MiXCR, listing each CDR3 protein once. The sample consists of about 760,000 distinct CDR3 sequences, around 40% of them appearing once.

The chain combines TRBV10-3 with TRBJ2-7, with 10 bases identical to TRBD2. The clonotype comes from a middle-aged woman with Graves' hyperthyroidism. Sequenced sample: blood. CDR3 DNA: TGTGCCATCAGTGCCATAGCGGGAGGCCACGAGCAGTACTTC. Residues: CAISAIAGGHEQYF.